Each of the 24 T cell receptor beta chains below was sequenced from the same sample in a study of OX40 agonist ivuxolimab in advanced cancers. Clones were sequenced by immunoSEQ multiplex PCR, and TCRdb holds only the in-frame ones, with some missing. The sample holds tens of thousands of clones, approximately 90% seen once. The material was CD4+ or CD8+ T cells sorted from blood, obtained in a trial of the OX40 agonist ivuxolimab. These receptors were collected from an adult with an advanced solid tumor such as melanoma, head and neck, liver or kidney cancer.

This chain uses TRBV5-5 with TRBJ1-1; 8 bases agree with TRBD1. This CDR3 region has 15 residues. The junction had 9 bases not matched to a gene; V was cut back by 4 bases and J by 4 bases. The germline CDR1 and CDR2 sequences are SGHKS and YYEKEE (reference sequence). CDR3 loop: CASSHLRGQGTEAFF. CDR3 bases: TGTGCCAGCAGCCACCTCAGGGGGCAGGGCACTGAAGCTTTCTTT.

V gene TRBV11-2 combines with J gene TRBJ2-7, with TRBD1 matching over 7 bases. CDR1 and CDR2 (germline): SGHAT, FQNNGV. The CDR3 is 14 residues long. V shed 1 base and J 2 bases; nucleotides not matched to a gene: 2. In DNA form, the CDR3 reads TGTGCCAGCAGCTTAGGGGGGACAGCCTACGAGCAGTACTTC. Its translation is CASSLGGTAYEQYF.

The chain uses TRBV11-2 and TRBJ2-1; 10 bases map to TRBD2. Germline V gives CDR1 SGHAT, CDR2 FQNNGV. The V segment lost 5 bases and the J segment 4 bases; nucleotides outside the gene matches: 8. The CDR3 has 16 residues. CDR3 residues: CASSGMSGGAYNEQFF. The CDR3, as DNA: TGTGCCAGCAGCGGGATGAGCGGGGGGGCTTACAATGAGCAGTTCTTC.

This clone has more than one count but fewer than ten. The chain recombines TRBV5-6 with TRBJ2-7; either TRBD1 or TRBD2 may supply D (5 bases each). The CDR3 spans 14 residues. CDR1 SGHDT and CDR2 YYEEEE come from the germline V gene. V was clipped by 1 base and J by 4 bases, with 12 bases between them. This chain's CDR3 is CASSLSGPYYEQYF. The DNA of the CDR3 is TGTGCCAGCAGCTTGTCGGGGCCCTATTACGAGCAGTACTTC.

V is TRBV6-1 and J is TRBJ2-3, with a tentative D call TRBD1 (6 bases). Germline V gene lookup returns CDR1 MNHNS and CDR2 SASEGT. Trimming removed 2 bases at V and 6 bases at J, with 21 bases between. This CDR3 contains 17 residues. The CDR3 region is CASSETPVPTGTDTQYF. The CDR3 DNA reads TGTGCCAGCAGTGAAACCCCGGTGCCTACAGGGACCGATACGCAGTATTTT.

The chain combines TRBV7-3 with TRBJ2-3, with 12 positions matching TRBD2. V dropped 4 bases and J dropped 4; count of bases not matched to a gene: 3. Germline loops: CDR1 SGHTA, CDR2 FQGTGA. The CDR3 sequence is 15 residues long. The CDR3 coding sequence is TGTGCCAGCAGCTCCCTAGCGGGGGGGGCAGATACGCAGTATTTT. This codes for CASSSLAGGADTQYF.

The chain's CDR3 is CAISEEGDTYDPGYTF. DNA of the CDR3: TGTGCCATCAGTGAAGAGGGGGACACTTACGACCCTGGCTACACCTTC. V and J are TRBV10-3 and TRBJ1-2, with TRBD1 as a possible D gene (6 bases). From germline, CDR1 is ENHRY and CDR2 SYGVKD. Trimming pared 3 bases from V and 7 bases from J, leaving 21 bases between. This CDR3 contains 16 residues.

V and J are TRBV15 and TRBJ1-4; D call uncertain. The V end lost 3 bases, the J end lost 5 bases, and 10 bases lay between the germline ends. Germline CDR1 is LNHNV and CDR2 is YYDKDF (reference sequence). The length of the CDR3 is 14 residues. CDR3 loop: CATSRSGRNEKLFF. The CDR3 nucleotides read TGTGCCACCAGCAGGTCCGGCCGCAATGAAAAACTGTTTTTT.

The V gene is TRBV5-1, the J gene TRBJ2-1, with 10 bases that match TRBD2. CDR1 SGHRS and CDR2 YFSETQ come from the germline V gene. J gave up 4 bases and V 2 bases, and 9 bases lay outside the gene matches. CDR3 length: 17 residues. The DNA for the CDR3 is TGCGCCAGCAGCTTTAGTGCTAGCGGGGGCTCTTACAATGAGCAGTTCTTC. Its translation is CASSFSASGGSYNEQFF. Variable domain in full (rest from reference TRBV5-1 and TRBJ2-1): KAGVTQTPRYLIKTRGQQVTLSCSPISGHRSVSWYQQTPGQGLQFLFEYFSETQRNKGNFPGRFSGRQFSNSRSEMNVSTLELGDSALYLCASSFSASGGSYNEQFFGPGTRLTVL.

The chain employs TRBV2 and TRBJ1-2, with D possibly matching TRBD1 (5 bases). The length of the CDR3 is 13 residues. CDR1 is SNHLY and CDR2 is FYNNEI in the germline V gene. V was pared by 7 bases and J by 6 bases, with 15 bases between. This CDR3 reads CASILRGEHGYTF. The CDR3 DNA follows: TGTGCCAGCATCCTAAGAGGGGAACATGGCTACACCTTC.

This rearrangement joins TRBV6-1 to TRBJ2-1; no clear D. In germline, CDR1 is MNHNS, CDR2 SASEGT. The CDR3 consists of 13 residues. With 8 bases removed from V and 8 bases from J, the gap between germline ends came to 16 bases. CDR3 in DNA: TGTGCCAGCGGGATCGGGTTGTTCTATGAGCAGTTCTTC. Translated, it gives CASGIGLFYEQFF.

This chain joins TRBV4-1 and TRBJ2-1; TRBD2 might be the D (6 bases). CDR3 length: 14 amino acids. Trimming took off 0 bases at V and 6 bases at J, with 9 bases between the two ends. CDR1 and CDR2 (germline): MGHRA, YSYEKL. CDR3 nucleotide sequence: TGCGCCAGCAGCCAAGATTGGGGGGTCAATGAGCAGTTCTTC. Translated: CASSQDWGVNEQFF.

The chain couples TRBV28 to TRBJ1-1; no firm D call. Germline values: CDR1 MDHEN, CDR2 SYDVKM. The CDR3 totals 13 residues. Trimming took 5 bases from V and 1 from J, leaving 8 bases between them. DNA of the CDR3: TGTGCCAGCAGTCTAACACCGAACACTGAAGCTTTCTTT. It yields the protein CASSLTPNTEAFF.

The chain couples TRBV6-4 to TRBJ1-2; perhaps TRBD1 as D (6 bases). Germline values: CDR1 MRHNA, CDR2 SNTAGT. Trimming stripped 5 bases from V and 4 bases from J, with 11 bases between. CDR3 length: 13 residues. This chain's CDR3 is CASSLQGSYGYTF. CDR3 in DNA: TGTGCCAGCAGTTTACAGGGATCCTATGGCTACACCTTC.

The CDR3, as DNA: TGCAGCGTTATCGATGGGTTCGTTGCTTCGGGCTACGAGCAGTACTTC. Protein product: CSVIDGFVASGYEQYF. The rearrangement links TRBV29-1 to TRBJ2-7; no reliable D call. Germline V CDR1 and CDR2: SQVTM, ANQGSEA. The V and J ends lost 5 bases and 3 bases respectively, with 23 bases between them. The CDR3 covers 16 residues.

This chain joins TRBV9 and TRBJ2-7; 7 bases line up with TRBD1. V gave up 3 bases and J gave up 1 base; unmatched junction bases: 7. The CDR3 spans 15 residues. Germline loops: CDR1 SGDLS, CDR2 YYNGEE. CDR3 sequence (DNA): TGTGCCAGCAGCGAAGGGACAGCGGTTTCCTACGAGCAGTACTTC. Its translation is CASSEGTAVSYEQYF.

J is TRBJ1-2 and V is TRBV4-1; D is uncertain. V gave up 1 base and J gave up 1 base, with 4 bases separating them. The length of the CDR3 is 13 residues. Germline CDR1 reads MGHRA; CDR2 reads YSYEKL. The chain's CDR3 is CASSQGRNYGYTF. DNA of the CDR3: TGCGCCAGCAGCCAAGGCCGTAACTATGGCTACACCTTC.

This chain joins TRBV5-4 and TRBJ2-7; no definite D call. The CDR3 spans 13 residues. The germline V gene has CDR1 SGHNT and CDR2 YYREEE (reference sequence). The V end was cut by 1 base, the J end by 4 bases, with 9 bases between. The CDR3 sequence is CASSLNAGYEQYF. In nucleotides, the CDR3 is TGTGCCAGCAGCTTGAACGCCGGGTACGAGCAGTACTTC.

The gene calls are TRBV5-1 and TRBJ2-7; D remains unclear. The CDR3 has 13 residues. Germline CDR1 reads SGHRS; CDR2 reads YFSETQ. Trimming removed 4 bases at V and 1 base at J, with 9 bases between. As DNA, the CDR3 is TGCGCCAGCAGCGAGGAAGGGTCCTACGAGCAGTACTTC. Its protein is CASSEEGSYEQYF.

The chain combines TRBV29-1 with TRBJ2-7; D may be TRBD1 or TRBD2 (5 bases each). V lost 7 bases and J lost 3, with 10 bases in between. Germline loops: CDR1 SQVTM, CDR2 ANQGSEA. There are 11 residues in the CDR3. Here the CDR3 DNA reads TGCAGCGGACGGGACGGCTACGAGCAGTACTTC. Its protein product is CSGRDGYEQYF.

The V call is TRBV9, the J call TRBJ1-1; possible D gene TRBD1, 5 bases. V shed 4 bases and J shed 4 bases, with 14 bases lying between them. Germline values: CDR1 SGDLS, CDR2 YYNGEE. This CDR3 is built from 14 residues. CDR3 sequence (DNA): TGTGCCAGCAGCCCTGGGGCAGGGCCCACTGAAGCTTTCTTT. Its protein is CASSPGAGPTEAFF.

This clone is classed as medium-sized (0.01 to 0.1%). The rearrangement links TRBV7-6 to TRBJ2-6; no firm D call. V lost 5 bases to trimming and J lost 1 base, with 9 bases between them. This CDR3 spans 15 amino acids. Germline values: CDR1 SGHVS, CDR2 FNYEAQ. The CDR3 reads CASSNVVSGANVLTF. The CDR3 bases are TGTGCCAGCAGCAACGTCGTATCTGGGGCCAACGTCCTGACTTTC.

This sequence joins TRBV5-1 and TRBJ1-1, with D unresolved. The CDR3 is 13 residues long. Germline V lookup: CDR1 SGHRS, CDR2 YFSETQ. Trimming removed 0 bases at V and 4 bases at J, with 7 bases between. CDR3 region: CASSLGSGTEAFF. The CDR3, as DNA: TGCGCCAGCAGCTTGGGTTCAGGCACTGAAGCTTTCTTT.

The V gene is TRBV29-1, the J gene TRBJ1-2; the match to TRBD1 covers 9 bases. Germline CDR1 reads SQVTM; CDR2 reads ANQGSEA. Unmatched junction bases numbered 8, after V lost 0 bases and J lost 12 bases. CDR3 size: 13 residues. In DNA form, the CDR3 reads TGCAGCGTTGAAGATGAGAGGGACAGGGTACACACCTTC. Translated, it gives CSVEDERDRVHTF.